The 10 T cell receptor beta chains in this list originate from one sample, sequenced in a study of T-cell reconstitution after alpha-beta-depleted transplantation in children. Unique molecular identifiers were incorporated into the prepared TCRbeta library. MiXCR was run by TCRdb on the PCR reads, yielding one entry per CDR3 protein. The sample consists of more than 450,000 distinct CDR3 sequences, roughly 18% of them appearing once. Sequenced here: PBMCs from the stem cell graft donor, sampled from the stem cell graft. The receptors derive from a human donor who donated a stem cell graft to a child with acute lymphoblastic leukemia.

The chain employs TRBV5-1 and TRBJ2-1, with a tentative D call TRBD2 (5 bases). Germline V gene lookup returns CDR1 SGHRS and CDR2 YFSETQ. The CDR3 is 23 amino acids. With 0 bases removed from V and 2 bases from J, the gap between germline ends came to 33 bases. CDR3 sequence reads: CASSLASVWSIGGGPKAYNEQFF. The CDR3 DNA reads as TGCGCCAGCAGCTTGGCCTCGGTTTGGAGTATAGGTGGCGGGCCGAAGGCCTACAATGAGCAGTTCTTC.

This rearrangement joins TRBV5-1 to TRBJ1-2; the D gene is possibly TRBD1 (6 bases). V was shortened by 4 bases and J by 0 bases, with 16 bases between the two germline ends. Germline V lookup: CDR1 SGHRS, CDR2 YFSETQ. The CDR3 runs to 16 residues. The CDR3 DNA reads TGCGCCAGCAGCGTTGCCGGGACACAAGCTAACTATGGCTACACCTTC. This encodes CASSVAGTQANYGYTF.

The CDR3 loop reads CASRDRGIPIQYNEQFF. The CDR3 DNA sequence: TGCGCCAGCAGGGACAGGGGTATTCCAATACAGTACAATGAGCAGTTCTTC. The chain combines TRBV5-1 with TRBJ2-1; 9 bases line up with TRBD1. Germline assignment: CDR1 SGHRS and CDR2 YFSETQ. V lost 5 bases, J lost 4 bases, and 13 bases stayed unmatched. The CDR3 is made up of 17 amino acids. Filled out from reference TRBV5-1 and TRBJ2-1, the complete variable domain reads KAGVTQTPRYLIKTRGQQVTLSCSPISGHRSVSWYQQTPGQGLQFLFEYFSETQRNKGNFPGRFSGRQFSNSRSEMNVSTLELGDSALYLCASRDRGIPIQYNEQFFGPGTRLTVL.

The CDR3 sequence is CASSRGTGRDTQYF. DNA of the CDR3: TGCGCCAGCAGCAGAGGGACAGGGCGAGATACGCAGTATTTT. The chain is built from TRBV5-1 and TRBJ2-3, with 9 bases fitting TRBD1. The CDR3 covers 14 residues. Germline V gene sequence: CDR1 SGHRS, CDR2 YFSETQ. V gave up 4 bases and J gave up 5 bases; unmatched junction bases: 5.

CDR3 amino acids: CATSDWASDEQFF. Written as DNA, the CDR3 is TGTGCCACCAGTGATTGGGCATCGGATGAGCAGTTCTTC. The rearrangement joins TRBV24-1 to TRBJ2-1; D uncertain. The CDR3 has 13 residues. Per germline, CDR1 KGHDR and CDR2 SFDVKD. Trimming removed 2 bases from V and 8 bases from J, with 9 bases in between.

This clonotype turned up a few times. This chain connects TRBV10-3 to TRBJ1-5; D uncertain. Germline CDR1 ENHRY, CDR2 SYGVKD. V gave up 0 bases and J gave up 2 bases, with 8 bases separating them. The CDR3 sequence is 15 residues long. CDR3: CAISESNAGNQPQHF. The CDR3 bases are TGTGCCATCAGTGAGTCGAACGCAGGCAATCAGCCCCAGCATTTT.

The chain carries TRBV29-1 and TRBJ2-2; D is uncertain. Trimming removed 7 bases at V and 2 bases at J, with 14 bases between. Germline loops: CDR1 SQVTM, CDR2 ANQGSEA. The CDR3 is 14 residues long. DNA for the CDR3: TGCAGCGGCAGGCATCATGATAACACCGGGGAGCTGTTTTTT. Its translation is CSGRHHDNTGELFF.

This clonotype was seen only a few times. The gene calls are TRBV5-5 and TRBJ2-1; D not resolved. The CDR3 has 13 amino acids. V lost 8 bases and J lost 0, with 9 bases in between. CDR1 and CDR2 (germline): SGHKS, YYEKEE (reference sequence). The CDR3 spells CASRAVSYNEQFF. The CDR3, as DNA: TGTGCCAGTCGGGCCGTCTCCTACAATGAGCAGTTCTTC.

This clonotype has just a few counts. CDR3 DNA: TGTGCCAGCAGCCGGGACTCCCCGGCGGAGCTGTTTTTT. Residues: CASSRDSPAELFF. The V gene is TRBV9, the J gene TRBJ1-4, with D possibly TRBD2 on 6 matching bases. The DNA end is a closer match to TRBJ2-2, so the J assignment may be wrong. The CDR3 extends over 13 amino acids. CDR1 is SGDLS, CDR2 YYNGEE, per germline.

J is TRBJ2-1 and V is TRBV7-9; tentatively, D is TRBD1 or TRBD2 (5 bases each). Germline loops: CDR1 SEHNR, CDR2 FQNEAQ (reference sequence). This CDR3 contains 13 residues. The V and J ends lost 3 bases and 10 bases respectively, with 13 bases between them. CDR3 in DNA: TGTGCCAGCAGCTTTTCCGGGGCTCGGGAGCAGTTCTTC. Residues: CASSFSGAREQFF.